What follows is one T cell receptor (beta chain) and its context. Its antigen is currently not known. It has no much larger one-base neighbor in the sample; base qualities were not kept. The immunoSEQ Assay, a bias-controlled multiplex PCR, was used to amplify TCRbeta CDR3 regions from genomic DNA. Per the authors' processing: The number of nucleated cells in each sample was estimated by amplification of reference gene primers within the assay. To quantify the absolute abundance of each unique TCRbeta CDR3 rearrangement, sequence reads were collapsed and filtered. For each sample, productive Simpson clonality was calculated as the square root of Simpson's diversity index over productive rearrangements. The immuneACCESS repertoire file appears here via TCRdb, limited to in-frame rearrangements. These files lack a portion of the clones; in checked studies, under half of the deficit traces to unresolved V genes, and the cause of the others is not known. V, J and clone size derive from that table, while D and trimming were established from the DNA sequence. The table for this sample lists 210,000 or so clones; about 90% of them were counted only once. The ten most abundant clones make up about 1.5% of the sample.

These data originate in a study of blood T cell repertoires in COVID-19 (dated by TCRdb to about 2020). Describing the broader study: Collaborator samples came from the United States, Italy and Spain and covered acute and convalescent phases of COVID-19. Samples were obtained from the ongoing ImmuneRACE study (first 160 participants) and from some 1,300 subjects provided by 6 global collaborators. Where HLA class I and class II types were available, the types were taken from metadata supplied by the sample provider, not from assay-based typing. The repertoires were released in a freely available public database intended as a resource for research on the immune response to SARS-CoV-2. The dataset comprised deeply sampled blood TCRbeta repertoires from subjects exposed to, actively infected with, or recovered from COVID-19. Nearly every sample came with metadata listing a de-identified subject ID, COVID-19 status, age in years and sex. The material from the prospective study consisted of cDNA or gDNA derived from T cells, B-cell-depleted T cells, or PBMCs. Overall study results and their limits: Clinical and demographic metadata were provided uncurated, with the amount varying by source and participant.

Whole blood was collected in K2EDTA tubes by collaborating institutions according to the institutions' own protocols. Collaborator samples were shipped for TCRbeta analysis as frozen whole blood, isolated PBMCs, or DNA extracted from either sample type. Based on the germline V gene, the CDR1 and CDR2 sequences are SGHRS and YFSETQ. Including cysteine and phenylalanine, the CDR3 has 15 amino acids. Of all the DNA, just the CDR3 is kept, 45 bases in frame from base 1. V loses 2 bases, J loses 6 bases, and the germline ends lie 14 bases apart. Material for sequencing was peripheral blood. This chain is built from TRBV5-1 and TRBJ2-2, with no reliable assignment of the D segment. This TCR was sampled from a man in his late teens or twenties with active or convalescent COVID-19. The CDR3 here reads CASSFDMSIPGELFF. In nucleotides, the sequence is TGCGCCAGCAGCTTCGATATGAGTATCCCCGGGGAGCTGTTTTTT.